This TCR beta chain emerged from a study of control samples from healthy donors and cancer patients. The CDR3 covers 18 residues. In germline, CDR1 is MNHEY, CDR2 SMNVEV (reference sequence). In regard to this clone: Its ends do not fully match the called genes, so a read error is possible.

Some clones are missing from TCRdb's copy, which holds only in-frame ones; the method was immunoSEQ multiplex PCR. The table includes 140,000 to 150,000 clones, under 95% detected once. The sequenced sample was blood. This chain joins TRBV27 and TRBJ2-5; TRBD1 matches at 9 bases. The receptor comes from a man between 18 and 35 years old in good health. The CDR3 DNA reads as TGTGCCAGCAGTTTATCGGACAGGGGAACCCCTCGGGCAGAGACCCGGTACTTC. It yields the protein CASSLSDRGTPRAETRYF.